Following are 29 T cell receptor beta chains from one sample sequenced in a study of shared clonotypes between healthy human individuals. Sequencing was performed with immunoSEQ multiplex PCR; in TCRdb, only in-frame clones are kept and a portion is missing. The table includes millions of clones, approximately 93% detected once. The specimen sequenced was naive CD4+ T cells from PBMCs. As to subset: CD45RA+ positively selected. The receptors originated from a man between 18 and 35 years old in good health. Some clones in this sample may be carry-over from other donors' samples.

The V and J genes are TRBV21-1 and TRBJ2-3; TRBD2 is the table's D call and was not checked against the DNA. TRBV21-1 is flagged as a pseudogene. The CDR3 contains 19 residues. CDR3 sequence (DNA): TGTGCCAGCAGCAAAGCGGTTGGGGAGAGCGACGCAATCACAGATACGCAGTATTTT. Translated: CASSKAVGESDAITDTQYF.

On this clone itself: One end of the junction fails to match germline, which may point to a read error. The CDR3 is CASTEGRRTEAFF. Here the CDR3 DNA reads TGTGCCAGCACTGAAGGGCGACGCACTGAAGCTTTCTTT. The chain employs TRBV2 and TRBJ1-1; no clear D gene. Germline V lookup: CDR1 SNHLY, CDR2 FYNNEI. The CDR3 is 13 amino acids.

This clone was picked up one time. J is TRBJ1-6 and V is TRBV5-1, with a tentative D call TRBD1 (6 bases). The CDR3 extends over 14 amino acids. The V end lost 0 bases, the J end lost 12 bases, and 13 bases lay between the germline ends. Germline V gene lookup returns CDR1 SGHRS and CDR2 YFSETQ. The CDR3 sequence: CASSLAQGTGPLHF. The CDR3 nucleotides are TGCGCCAGCAGCTTGGCTCAGGGGACCGGACCCCTCCACTTT. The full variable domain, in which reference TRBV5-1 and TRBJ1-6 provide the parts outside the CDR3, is KAGVTQTPRYLIKTRGQQVTLSCSPISGHRSVSWYQQTPGQGLQFLFEYFSETQRNKGNFPGRFSGRQFSNSRSEMNVSTLELGDSALYLCASSLAQGTGPLHFGNGTRLTVT.

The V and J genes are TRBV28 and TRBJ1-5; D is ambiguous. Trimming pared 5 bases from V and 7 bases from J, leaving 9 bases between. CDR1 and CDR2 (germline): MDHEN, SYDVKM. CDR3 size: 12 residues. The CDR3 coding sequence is TGTGCCAGCAGTCATTCGGGGCAGCCCCAGCATTTT. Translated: CASSHSGQPQHF.

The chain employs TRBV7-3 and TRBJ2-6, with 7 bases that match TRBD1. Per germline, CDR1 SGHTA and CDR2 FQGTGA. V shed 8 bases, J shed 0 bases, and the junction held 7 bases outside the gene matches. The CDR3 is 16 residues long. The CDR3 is CASALTGSSGANVLTF. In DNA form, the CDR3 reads TGTGCCAGCGCCTTGACAGGGTCCTCTGGGGCCAACGTCCTGACTTTC.

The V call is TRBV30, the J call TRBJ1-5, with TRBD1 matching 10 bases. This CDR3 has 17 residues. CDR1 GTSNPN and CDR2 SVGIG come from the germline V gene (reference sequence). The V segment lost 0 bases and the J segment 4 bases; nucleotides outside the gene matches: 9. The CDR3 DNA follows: TGTGCCTGGAGTGTACGGGGACAGGGGATAGGAAATCAGCCCCAGCATTTT. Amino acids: CAWSVRGQGIGNQPQHF.

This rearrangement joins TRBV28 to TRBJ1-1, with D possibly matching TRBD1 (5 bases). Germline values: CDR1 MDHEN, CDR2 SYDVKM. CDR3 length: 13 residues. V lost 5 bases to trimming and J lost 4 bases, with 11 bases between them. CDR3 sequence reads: CASSPTQGTEAFF. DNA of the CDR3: TGTGCCAGCAGTCCTACCCAGGGCACTGAAGCTTTCTTT.

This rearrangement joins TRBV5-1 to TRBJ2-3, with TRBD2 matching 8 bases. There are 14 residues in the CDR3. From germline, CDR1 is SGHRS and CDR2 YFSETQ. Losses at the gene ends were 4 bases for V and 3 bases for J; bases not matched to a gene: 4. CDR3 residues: CASSQGLATDTQYF. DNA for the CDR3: TGCGCCAGCAGCCAAGGACTAGCTACAGATACGCAGTATTTT.

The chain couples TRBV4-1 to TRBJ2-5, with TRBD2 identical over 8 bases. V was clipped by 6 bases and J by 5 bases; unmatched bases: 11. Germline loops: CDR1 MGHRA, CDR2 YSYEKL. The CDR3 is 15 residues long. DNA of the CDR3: TGCGCCAGCAGGGTTAGATCGGGAGGGCCTGAGACCCAGTACTTC. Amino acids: CASRVRSGGPETQYF.

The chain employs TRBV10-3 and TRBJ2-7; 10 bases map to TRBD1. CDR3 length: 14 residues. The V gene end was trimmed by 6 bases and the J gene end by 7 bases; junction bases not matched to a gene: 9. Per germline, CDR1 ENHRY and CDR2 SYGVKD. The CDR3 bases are TGTGCCATCAGAGCCGGGACAGGGGCGGAGGAGCAGTACTTC. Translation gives CAIRAGTGAEEQYF.

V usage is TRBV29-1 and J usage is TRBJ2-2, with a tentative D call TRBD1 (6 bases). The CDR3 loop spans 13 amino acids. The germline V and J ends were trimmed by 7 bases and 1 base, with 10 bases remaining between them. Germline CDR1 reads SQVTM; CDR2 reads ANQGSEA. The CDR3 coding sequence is TGCAGCGCCGGACAGAAGAACACCGGGGAGCTGTTTTTT. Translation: CSAGQKNTGELFF.

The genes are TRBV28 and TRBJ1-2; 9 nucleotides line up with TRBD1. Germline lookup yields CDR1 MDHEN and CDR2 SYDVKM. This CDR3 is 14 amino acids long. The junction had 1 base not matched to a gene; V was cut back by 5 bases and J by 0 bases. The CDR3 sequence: CASSTGGTNYGYTF. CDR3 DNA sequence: TGTGCCAGCAGTACAGGGGGCACTAACTATGGCTACACCTTC.

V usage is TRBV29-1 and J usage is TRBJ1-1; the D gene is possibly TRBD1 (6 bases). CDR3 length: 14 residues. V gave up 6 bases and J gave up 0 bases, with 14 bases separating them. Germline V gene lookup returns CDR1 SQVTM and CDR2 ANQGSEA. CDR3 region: CSVWGAVLNTEAFF. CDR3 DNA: TGCAGCGTATGGGGGGCTGTTCTGAACACTGAAGCTTTCTTT.

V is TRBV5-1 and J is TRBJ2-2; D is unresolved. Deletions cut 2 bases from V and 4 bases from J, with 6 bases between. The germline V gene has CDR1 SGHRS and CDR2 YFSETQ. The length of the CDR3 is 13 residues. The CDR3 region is CASSFVITGELFF. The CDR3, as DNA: TGCGCCAGCAGCTTTGTAATCACCGGGGAGCTGTTTTTT.

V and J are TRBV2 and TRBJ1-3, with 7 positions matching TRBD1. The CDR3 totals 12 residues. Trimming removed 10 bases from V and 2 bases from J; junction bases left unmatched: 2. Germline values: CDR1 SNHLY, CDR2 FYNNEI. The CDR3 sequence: CATGTAGNTIYF. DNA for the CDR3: TGTGCCACCGGGACAGCTGGAAACACCATATATTTT.

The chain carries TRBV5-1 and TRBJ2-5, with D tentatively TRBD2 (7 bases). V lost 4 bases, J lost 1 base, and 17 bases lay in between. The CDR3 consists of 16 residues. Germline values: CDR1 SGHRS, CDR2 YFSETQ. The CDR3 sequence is CASSPKGGGPQETQYF. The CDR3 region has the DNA TGCGCCAGCAGCCCGAAGGGGGGGGGACCCCAAGAGACCCAGTACTTC.

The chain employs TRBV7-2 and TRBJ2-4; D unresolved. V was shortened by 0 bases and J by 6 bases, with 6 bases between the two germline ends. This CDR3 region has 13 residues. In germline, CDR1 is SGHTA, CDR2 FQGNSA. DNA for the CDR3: TGTGCCAGCAGCTTAGCAGGTACAAACATTCAGTACTTC. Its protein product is CASSLAGTNIQYF.

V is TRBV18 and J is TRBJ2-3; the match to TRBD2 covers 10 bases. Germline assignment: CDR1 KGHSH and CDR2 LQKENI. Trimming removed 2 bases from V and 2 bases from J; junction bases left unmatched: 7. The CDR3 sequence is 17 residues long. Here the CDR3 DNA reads TGTGCCAGCTCACCATTTGCTAGCGGGGGATCCACAGATACGCAGTATTTT. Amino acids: CASSPFASGGSTDTQYF.

The CDR3 DNA reads as TGCGCCAGCAGCTTGGGGGATGGGGGTCAGCCCCAGCATTTT. This codes for CASSLGDGGQPQHF. The V gene is TRBV5-1, the J gene TRBJ1-5, with D possibly TRBD1 on 5 matching bases. V was cut by 0 bases and J by 6 bases, with 10 bases left in between. Germline CDR1 is SGHRS and CDR2 is YFSETQ. This CDR3 is 14 amino acids long.

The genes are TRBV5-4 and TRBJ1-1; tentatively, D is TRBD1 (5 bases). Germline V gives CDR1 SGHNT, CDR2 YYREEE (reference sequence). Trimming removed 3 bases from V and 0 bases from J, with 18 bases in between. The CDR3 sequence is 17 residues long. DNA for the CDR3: TGTGCCAGCAGCTGGGGGAAAGCTATCTACATGAACACTGAAGCTTTCTTT. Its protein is CASSWGKAIYMNTEAFF. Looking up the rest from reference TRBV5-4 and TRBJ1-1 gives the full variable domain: ETGVTQSPTHLIKTRGQQVTLRCSSQSGHNTVSWYQQALGQGPQFIFQYYREEENGRGNFPPRFSGLQFPNYSSELNVNALELDDSALYLCASSWGKAIYMNTEAFFGQGTRLTVV.

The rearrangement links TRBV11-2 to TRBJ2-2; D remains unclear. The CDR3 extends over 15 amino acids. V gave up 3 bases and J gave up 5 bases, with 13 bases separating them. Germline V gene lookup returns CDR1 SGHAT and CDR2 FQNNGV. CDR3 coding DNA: TGTGCCAGCAGCTTGCGGCGGAGTGGGACCGGGGAGCTGTTTTTT. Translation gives CASSLRRSGTGELFF.

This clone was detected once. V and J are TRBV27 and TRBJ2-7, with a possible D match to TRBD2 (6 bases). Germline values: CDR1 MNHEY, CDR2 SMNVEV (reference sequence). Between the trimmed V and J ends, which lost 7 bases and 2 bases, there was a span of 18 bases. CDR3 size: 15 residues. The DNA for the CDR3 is TGTGCCAGCAAAACCGGGACTCGGACTCCCTACGAGCAGTACTTC. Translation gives CASKTGTRTPYEQYF.

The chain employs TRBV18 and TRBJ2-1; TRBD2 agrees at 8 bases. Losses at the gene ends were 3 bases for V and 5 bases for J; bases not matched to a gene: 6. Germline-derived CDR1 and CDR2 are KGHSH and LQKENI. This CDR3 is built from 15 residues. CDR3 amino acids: CASSPLGLEDNEQFF. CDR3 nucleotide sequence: TGTGCCAGCTCACCCTTGGGACTAGAGGACAATGAGCAGTTCTTC. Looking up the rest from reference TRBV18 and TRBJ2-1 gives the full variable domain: NAGVMQNPRHLVRRRGQEARLRCSPMKGHSHVYWYRQLPEEGLKFMVYLQKENIIDESGMPKERFSAEFPKEGPSILRIQQVVRGDSAAYFCASSPLGLEDNEQFFGPGTRLTVL.

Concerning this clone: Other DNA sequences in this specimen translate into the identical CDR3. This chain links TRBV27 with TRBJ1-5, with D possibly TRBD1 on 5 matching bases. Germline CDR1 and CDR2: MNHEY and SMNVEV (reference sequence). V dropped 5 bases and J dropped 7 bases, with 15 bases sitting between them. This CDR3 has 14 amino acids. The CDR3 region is CASSPSGGGQPQHF. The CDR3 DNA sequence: TGTGCCAGCAGTCCCTCGGGGGGGGGACAGCCCCAGCATTTT.

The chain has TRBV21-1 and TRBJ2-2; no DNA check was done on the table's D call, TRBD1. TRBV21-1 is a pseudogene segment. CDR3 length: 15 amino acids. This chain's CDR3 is CASSRQGRNTGELFF. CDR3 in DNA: TGTGCCAGCAGCCGACAGGGGAGAAACACCGGGGAGCTGTTTTTT.

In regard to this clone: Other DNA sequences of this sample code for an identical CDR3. This chain's CDR3 is CASSLDRGNGYTF. CDR3 DNA: TGTGCCAGCAGCCTCGACAGGGGCAATGGCTACACCTTC. The chain links TRBV5-4 to TRBJ1-2; 8 nucleotides line up with TRBD1. In germline, CDR1 is SGHNT, CDR2 YYREEE (reference sequence). This CDR3 contains 13 residues. The V and J ends lost 4 bases and 6 bases, in that order; junction bases with no gene match: 5. Supplemented by reference TRBV5-4 and TRBJ1-2, the full variable domain reads ETGVTQSPTHLIKTRGQQVTLRCSSQSGHNTVSWYQQALGQGPQFIFQYYREEENGRGNFPPRFSGLQFPNYSSELNVNALELDDSALYLCASSLDRGNGYTFGSGTRLTVV.

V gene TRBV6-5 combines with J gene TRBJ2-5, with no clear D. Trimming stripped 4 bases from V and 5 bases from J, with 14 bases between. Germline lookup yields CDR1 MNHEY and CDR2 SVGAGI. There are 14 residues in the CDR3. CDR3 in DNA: TGTGCCAGCAGTTCCGGTTCTTTTGGGGAGACCCAGTACTTC. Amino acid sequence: CASSSGSFGETQYF.

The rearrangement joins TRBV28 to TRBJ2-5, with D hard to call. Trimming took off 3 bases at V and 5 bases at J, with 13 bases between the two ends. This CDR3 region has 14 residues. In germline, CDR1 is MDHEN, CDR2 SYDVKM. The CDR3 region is CASSLRPSRETQYF. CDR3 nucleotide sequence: TGTGCCAGCAGTTTGAGGCCTTCAAGGGAGACCCAGTACTTC.

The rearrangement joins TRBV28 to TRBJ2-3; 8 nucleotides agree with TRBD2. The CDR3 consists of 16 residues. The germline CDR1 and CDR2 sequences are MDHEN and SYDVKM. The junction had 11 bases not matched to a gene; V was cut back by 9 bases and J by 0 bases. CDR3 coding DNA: TGTGCCAGTTTAGCGGGAAACACCCCGAGCACAGATACGCAGTATTTT. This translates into CASLAGNTPSTDTQYF.